Shown below are 2 T cell receptor beta chains from a single sample sequenced in a study of blood T cell repertoires in COVID-19. TCRdb's table, derived via immunoSEQ multiplex PCR, lists solely in-frame clones and lacks some. The sample contains 120,000 or so clones, more than 60% of which appear only once. The sequenced sample was peripheral blood. These receptors were taken from a woman in her 70s with acute or convalescent COVID-19.

V usage is TRBV28 and J usage is TRBJ1-5; no reliable D call. This CDR3 has 12 amino acids. V gave up 4 bases and J gave up 3 bases, with 4 bases separating them. CDR1 is MDHEN and CDR2 is SYDVKM in the germline V gene. CDR3 in amino acids: CASSSLNQPQHF. CDR3 nucleotide sequence: TGTGCCAGCAGTTCTCTCAATCAGCCCCAGCATTTT.

This clone showed up just once. The chain recombines TRBV6-5 with TRBJ2-1; 10 bases agree with TRBD2. Per the germline V gene, CDR1 is MNHEY and CDR2 is SVGAGI. The V gene end was trimmed by 7 bases and the J gene end by 10 bases; junction bases not matched to a gene: 4. The CDR3 totals 12 residues. The CDR3 DNA sequence: TGTGCCAGCATGGGGACTAGCGTGGAGCAGTTCTTC. It specifies CASMGTSVEQFF.